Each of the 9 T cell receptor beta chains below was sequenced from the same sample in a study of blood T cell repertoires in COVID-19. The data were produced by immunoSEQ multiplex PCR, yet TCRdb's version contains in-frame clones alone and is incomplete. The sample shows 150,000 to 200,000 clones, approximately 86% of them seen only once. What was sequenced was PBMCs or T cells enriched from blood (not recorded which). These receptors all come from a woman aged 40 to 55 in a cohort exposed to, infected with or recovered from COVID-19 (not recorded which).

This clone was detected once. CDR3 amino acids: CASSPDRGPGYGYTF. The CDR3 nucleotides are TGTGCCAGCAGCCCGGACAGGGGGCCGGGCTATGGCTACACCTTC. The chain carries TRBV5-4 and TRBJ1-2; TRBD1 agrees at 11 bases. This CDR3 comprises 15 residues. Trimming cost V 4 bases and J 4 bases; bases outside gene matches: 6. Germline values: CDR1 SGHNT, CDR2 YYREEE (reference sequence).

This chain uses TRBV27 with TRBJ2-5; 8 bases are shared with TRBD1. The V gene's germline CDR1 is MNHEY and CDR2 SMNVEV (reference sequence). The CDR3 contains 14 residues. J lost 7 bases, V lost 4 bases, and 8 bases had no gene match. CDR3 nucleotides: TGTGCCAGCAGTTCCCAGGACAGGGCAAGGACCCAGTACTTC. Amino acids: CASSSQDRARTQYF.

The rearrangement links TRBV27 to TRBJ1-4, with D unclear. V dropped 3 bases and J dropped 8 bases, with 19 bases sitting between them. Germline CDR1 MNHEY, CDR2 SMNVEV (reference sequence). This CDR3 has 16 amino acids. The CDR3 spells CASSFLAGVRGEKLFF. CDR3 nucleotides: TGTGCCAGCAGTTTCCTTGCCGGGGTCAGAGGGGAAAAACTGTTTTTT.

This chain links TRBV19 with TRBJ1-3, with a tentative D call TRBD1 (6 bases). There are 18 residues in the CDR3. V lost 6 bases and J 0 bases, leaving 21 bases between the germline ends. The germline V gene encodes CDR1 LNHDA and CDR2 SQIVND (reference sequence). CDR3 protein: CASRNTGTLRNSGNTIYF. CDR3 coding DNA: TGTGCCAGTAGAAATACCGGGACACTGCGAAACTCTGGAAACACCATATATTTT. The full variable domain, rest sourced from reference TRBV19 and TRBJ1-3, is DGGITQSPKYLFRKEGQNVTLSCEQNLNHDAMYWYRQDPGQGLRLIYYSQIVNDFQKGDIAEGYSVSREKKESFPLTVTSAQKNPTAFYLCASRNTGTLRNSGNTIYFGEGSWLTVV.

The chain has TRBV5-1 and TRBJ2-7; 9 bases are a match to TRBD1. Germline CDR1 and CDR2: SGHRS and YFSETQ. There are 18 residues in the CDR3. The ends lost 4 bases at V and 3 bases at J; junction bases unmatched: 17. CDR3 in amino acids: CASSPIPRDRVGNYEQYF. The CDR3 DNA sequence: TGCGCCAGCAGCCCGATACCCCGGGACAGGGTGGGGAACTACGAGCAGTACTTC.

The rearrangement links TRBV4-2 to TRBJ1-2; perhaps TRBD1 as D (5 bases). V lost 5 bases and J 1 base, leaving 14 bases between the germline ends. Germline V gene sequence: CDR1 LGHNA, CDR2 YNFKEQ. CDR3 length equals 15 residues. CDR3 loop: CASSSTGVDNYGYTF. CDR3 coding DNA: TGTGCCAGCAGCTCGACGGGGGTCGATAACTATGGCTACACCTTC.

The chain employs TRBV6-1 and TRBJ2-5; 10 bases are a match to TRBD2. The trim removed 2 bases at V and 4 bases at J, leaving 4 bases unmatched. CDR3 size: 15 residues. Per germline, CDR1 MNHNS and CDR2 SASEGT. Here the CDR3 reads CASSETAGGRETQYF. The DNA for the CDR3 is TGTGCCAGCAGTGAAACAGCGGGGGGGCGAGAGACCCAGTACTTC.

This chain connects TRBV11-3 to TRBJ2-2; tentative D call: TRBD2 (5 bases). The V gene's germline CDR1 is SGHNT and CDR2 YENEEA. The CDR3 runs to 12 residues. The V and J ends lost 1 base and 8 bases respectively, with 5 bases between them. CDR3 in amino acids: CASSLGRGELFF. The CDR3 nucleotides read TGTGCCAGCAGCTTAGGGAGGGGGGAGCTGTTTTTT.

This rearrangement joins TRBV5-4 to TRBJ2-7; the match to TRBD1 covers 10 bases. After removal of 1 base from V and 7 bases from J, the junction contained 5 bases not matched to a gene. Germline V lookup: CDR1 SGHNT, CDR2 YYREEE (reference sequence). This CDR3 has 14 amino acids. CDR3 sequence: CASSLRQGAREQYF. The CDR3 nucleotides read TGTGCCAGCAGCTTGAGACAGGGGGCTCGGGAGCAGTACTTC.